This is a list of T cell receptor beta chains from one sample in a study of blood T cell repertoires in COVID-19. TCRdb keeps only in-frame clones here, not all; method: immunoSEQ multiplex PCR. The table has about 380,000 clones, about 90% seen once. Sequencing was done on a sample of PBMCs or T cells enriched from blood (not recorded which). These receptors were collected from a man aged 25 to 40 who had recovered from COVID-19. CDR3s include the opening cysteine and the closing phenylalanine or tryptophan. Fields, in order: D gene, clone size, J gene, V gene, CDR3 protein, CDR3 DNA. A D gene is named only where the DNA matches it firmly. Clone size is given for some rows only: seen once, a few or many times, or a class if the clone is expanded.

.	.	TRBJ1-6	TRBV11-2	CASSLVEGNSPLHF	TGTGCCAGCAGCTTAGTCGAGGGAAATTCACCCCTCCACTTT
.	.	TRBJ2-2	TRBV6-2/TRBV6-3	CASSPDQANTGELFF	TGTGCCAGCAGTCCCGATCAGGCGAACACCGGGGAGCTGTTTTTT
TRBD1	.	TRBJ1-1	TRBV13	CASSGGTGGLFAFF	TGTGCCAGCAGTGGTGGGACAGGGGGTTTATTCGCTTTCTTT
.	.	TRBJ2-7	TRBV13	CASRGGGYEQYF	TGTGCCAGCAGGGGGGGTGGCTACGAGCAGTACTTC
.	.	TRBJ2-1	TRBV6-2/TRBV6-3	CASSSVSIALNEQFF	TGTGCCAGCAGTTCAGTCTCCATCGCCCTCAATGAGCAGTTCTTC
TRBD2	.	TRBJ2-1	TRBV7-2	CASSYKAGAHNEQFF	TGTGCCAGCAGCTACAAAGCGGGGGCCCACAATGAGCAGTTCTTC
.	.	TRBJ1-5	TRBV28	CASSFPDQPQHF	TGTGCCAGCAGTTTTCCAGATCAGCCCCAGCATTTT
.	.	TRBJ1-2	TRBV3-1/TRBV3-2	CASSQVTGGGYTF	TGTGCCAGCAGCCAAGTGACAGGAGGCGGCTACACCTTC
.	once	TRBJ2-2	TRBV6-2/TRBV6-3	CASSYRLASGHGELFF	TGTGCCAGCAGTTACCGGCTAGCCTCCGGGCACGGGGAGCTGTTTTTT
TRBD2	.	TRBJ2-5	TRBV5-6	CASSLASGGARETQYF	TGTGCCAGCAGCTTGGCTAGCGGGGGGGCCCGGGAGACCCAGTACTTC
TRBD1	.	TRBJ1-4	TRBV23-1	CASSHTGVQTREKLFF	TGCGCCAGCAGTCATACAGGGGTCCAAACGAGAGAAAAACTGTTTTTT
.	.	TRBJ1-4	TRBV7-9	CASSLDTGTNEKLFF	TGTGCCAGCAGCCTTGACACAGGCACTAATGAAAAACTGTTTTTT
TRBD1	.	TRBJ2-2	TRBV11-2	CASSLVTGKSGELFF	TGTGCCAGCAGCTTAGTGACAGGGAAGAGCGGGGAGCTGTTTTTT